This T cell receptor beta chain was sequenced for a study of blood T cell repertoires in COVID-19. Study-wide background: From the United States, Italy and Spain came samples of acute and convalescent COVID-19. PBMCs, B-cell-depleted T cells, or T cells were the source of the cDNA or gDNA that made up the material.

Some clones are missing from TCRdb's copy, which holds only in-frame ones; the method was immunoSEQ multiplex PCR. In the table there are about 140,000 clones, around 80% of which are singletons. This CDR3 region has 14 residues. Germline V lookup: CDR1 MNHEY, CDR2 SVGAGI. The germline V and J ends were trimmed by 5 bases and 2 bases, with 10 bases remaining between them. This sequence originates from a man aged 55 to 70 with acute or convalescent COVID-19. The sequenced sample consisted of peripheral blood. This sequence joins TRBV6-5 and TRBJ1-5; a possible D gene is TRBD1 (5 bases). The CDR3 DNA reads as TGTGCCAGCAGTAAGGACATTCGCAATCAGCCCCAGCATTTT. Protein product: CASSKDIRNQPQHF.